Listed below are T cell receptor beta chains from one sample, sequenced in a study of shared clonotypes between healthy human individuals. The repertoire was sequenced with immunoSEQ multiplex PCR; TCRdb's copy has only in-frame clones and lacks some. Here the sample spans around 340,000 clones, around 70% being singletons. The sequenced sample was memory CD4+ T cells sorted from blood. These receptors came from a man aged 25 to 40 in good health. Each CDR3 is given with its conserved first and last residue. The D gene is left open where the match is weak. Not every row has a clone size; where given, it reads once, few, many or a size class.

TRBJ2-1 . . TRBV5-1 TGCGCCAGCAGCGACATGACAGGAACCGAGCAGTTCTTC CASSDMTGTEQFF
TRBJ2-7 . . TRBV5-4 TGTGCCAGCAGCTTTGATCAGGGAGTTTCCTACGAGCAGTACTTC CASSFDQGVSYEQYF
TRBJ2-7 . TRBD2 TRBV29-1 TGCAGCGTTGGGCTAGCGGTAACCTACGAGCAGTACTTC CSVGLAVTYEQYF
TRBJ2-3 . . TRBV6-5 TGTGCCAGCAGTTACGGGCAGGGAACAGATACGCAGTATTTT CASSYGQGTDTQYF
TRBJ2-7 . TRBD2 TRBV2 TGTGCCAGCAGTGAAAGACTAGCGGCTATCAGCTCCTACGAGCAGTACTTC CASSERLAAISSYEQYF
TRBJ1-5 few . TRBV5-1 TGCGCCAGCAGCTTGGGGACGGGGAATATGAATCAGCCCCAGCATTTT CASSLGTGNMNQPQHF
TRBJ1-5 . . TRBV6-1 TGTGCCAGCAGTGACCCGAATCAGCCCCAGCATTTT CASSDPNQPQHF
TRBJ2-7 . TRBD1 TRBV7-9 TGTGCCAGCAGCCAGACAGGGGCCGGTGAGCAGTACTTC CASSQTGAGEQYF
TRBJ1-5 . . TRBV5-1 TGCGCCAGCAGCTTGGAGGTCCTGGACGGCAATCAGCCCCAGCATTTT CASSLEVLDGNQPQHF
TRBJ1-1 . . TRBV2 TGTGCCAGCAGTGAAGGGGGGACAAGGACTGAAGCTTTCTTT CASSEGGTRTEAFF
TRBJ1-4 . TRBD1 TRBV4-3 TGCGCCAGCAGCCAATTCGACAGGGTTGGTGAAAAACTGTTTTTT CASSQFDRVGEKLFF
TRBJ1-2 . . TRBV5-4 TGTGCCAGCAGCCGGGACACGGAACGAAGGGAGAATGGCTACACCTTC CASSRDTERRENGYTF
TRBJ1-1 . . TRBV7-9 TGTGCCAGCAGCCCCATTGGTGAGCGTGAAGCTTTCTTT CASSPIGEREAFF
TRBJ2-5 . . TRBV5-1 TGCGCCAGCAGCCTAGGGACACCACAAGAGACCCAGTACTTC CASSLGTPQETQYF
TRBJ2-3 many TRBD1 TRBV19 TGTGCCAGTAGTCCCGGAGACAGGGGGCATCGGGATACGCAGTATTTT CASSPGDRGHRDTQYF
TRBJ2-1 few TRBD2 TRBV18 TGTGCCAGCTCACCACGGACTAGCGGTTACAATGAGCAGTTCTTC CASSPRTSGYNEQFF
TRBJ2-3 . TRBD2 TRBV18 TGTGCCAGCTCATCAACAACTAGCGGTGTCACAGATACGCAGTATTTT CASSSTTSGVTDTQYF
TRBJ2-2 . . TRBV6-1 TGTGCCACCACCGGGACTTCGAACACCGGGGAGCTGTTTTTT CATTGTSNTGELFF
TRBJ1-4 . . TRBV6-5 TGTGCCACTAATTATCGGGGGCGCGGGGAAAAACTGTTTTTT CATNYRGRGEKLFF
TRBJ2-1 . . TRBV9 TGTGCCAGCAGCGTAGTGCCGGCCTACAATGAGCAGTTCTTC CASSVVPAYNEQFF
TRBJ2-1 . . TRBV29-1 TGCAGCGTTGCCGGGGTGAGCTCCTACAATGAGCAGTTCTTC CSVAGVSSYNEQFF
TRBJ2-3 once . TRBV18 TGTGCCAGCTCACCACGTTCCGGGAGTCGAGATACGCAGTATTTT CASSPRSGSRDTQYF
TRBJ2-3 . . TRBV4-3 TGCGCCAGCAGCCAAGCGATAGGCGGAGTCACAGATACGCAGTATTTT CASSQAIGGVTDTQYF
TRBJ2-3 . TRBD2 TRBV30 TGTGCCTGGACTGTAGCGGGAGCAGATACGCAGTATTTT CAWTVAGADTQYF
TRBJ2-3 few . TRBV6-4 TGTGCCAGCAGTTCAGGCGTTGGGGGCACAGATACGCAGTATTTT CASSSGVGGTDTQYF
TRBJ1-5 . TRBD1 TRBV5-3 TGTGCCAGAAGCTTGGCGACAGGGGTAGTGGTGCGTAGCAATCAGCCCCAGCATTTT CARSLATGVVVRSNQPQHF
TRBJ2-5 . . TRBV28 TGTGCCACCAAGTTGCGTGGGGGAGAGACCCAGTACTTC CATKLRGGETQYF
TRBJ1-1 . . TRBV4-1 TGCGCCAGCAGCCAAGTTCCAGCCTATCCGGCTTTCTTT CASSQVPAYPAFF
TRBJ2-1 . . TRBV2 TGTGCCGGATCGTTAGGGCTCTCCTACAATGAGCAGTTCTTC CAGSLGLSYNEQFF
TRBJ2-1 . TRBD2 TRBV5-6 TGTGCCAGCAGCTTGTTCGGGAGGGCCAATGAGCAGTTCTTC CASSLFGRANEQFF
TRBJ1-4 . . TRBV28 TGTGCCAGCAGTTTATCAGGGATACGCGAAAAACTGTTTTTT CASSLSGIREKLFF
TRBJ2-7 . . TRBV28 TGTGCCAGCAGTTTAGTTGGTAGGGTTTTCCTGCCCTACGAGCAGTACTTC CASSLVGRVFLPYEQYF
TRBJ2-1 . . TRBV7-6 TGTGCCAGCAGCTTAGAAGGGTCTCACTACAATGAGCAGTTCTTC CASSLEGSHYNEQFF
TRBJ2-3 . . TRBV29-1 TGCAGCGTTGCCCTACACGGGGGTAGCACAGATACGCAGTATTTT CSVALHGGSTDTQYF
TRBJ2-7 . . TRBV5-6 TGTGCCAGCAGCTTGGCGGTATACGAGCAGTACTTC CASSLAVYEQYF
TRBJ1-1 . . TRBV14 TGTGCCAGCAGCCAAGAACCCCCCGGTTTCTTT CASSQEPPGFF
TRBJ1-2 . . TRBV5-4 TGTGCCAGCAGCCCAATCGGGGATGAGTATGGCTACACCTTC CASSPIGDEYGYTF
TRBJ2-2 once . TRBV5-1 TGCGCCAGCACCGGACAGTCTCGATCGAAGACCGGGGAGCTGTTTTTT CASTGQSRSKTGELFF
TRBJ2-1 . TRBD1 TRBV7-2 TGTGCCAGCAGCTTAGGACAGGGAATGGTCAATGAGCAGTTCTTC CASSLGQGMVNEQFF
TRBJ2-1 few TRBD2 TRBV7-6 TGTGCCAGCAGCGATAGCGGGGCCAAGGCTGGTGAGCAGTTCTTC CASSDSGAKAGEQFF
TRBJ2-3 . TRBD1 TRBV5-4 TGTGCCAGCAGCCGGGGTGGGGGACAGGGGGCCACAGATACGCAGTATTTT CASSRGGGQGATDTQYF
TRBJ2-7 . TRBD2 TRBV11-2 TGTGCCAGCAGCTTAGCGGGGGGTTCCTACGAGCAGTACTTC CASSLAGGSYEQYF
TRBJ2-3 many . TRBV7-9 TGTGCCAGCAGCTCAATGGACTGGCAAGATACGCAGTATTTT CASSSMDWQDTQYF
TRBJ2-1 . TRBD1 TRBV29-1 TGCAGTGGGACAGGGGGCGCCTACAATGAGCAGTTCTTC CSGTGGAYNEQFF
TRBJ1-1 . . TRBV9 TGTGCCAGCAGCGGCGGACTCCTCGACACTGAAGCTTTCTTT CASSGGLLDTEAFF
TRBJ2-7 . . TRBV7-6 TGTGCCAGCAGCTCCCGGGACGCAGACTACGAGCAGTACTTC CASSSRDADYEQYF
TRBJ1-5 . . TRBV6-6 TGTGCCAGCAGACAGGGAATTGTGTATCAGCCCCAGCATTTT CASRQGIVYQPQHF
TRBJ2-1 . TRBD1 TRBV18 TGTGCCAGCTCACCCGGACAGGGATACAATGAGCAGTTCTTC CASSPGQGYNEQFF
TRBJ1-5 . . TRBV7-2 TGTGCCAGCAGCTTAGCAGGGGGAGTAAGTCAGCCCCAGCATTTT CASSLAGGVSQPQHF
TRBJ2-1 . . TRBV7-9 TGTGCCAGCAGCTTAGATCTTACAGGGATATACAATGAGCAGTTCTTC CASSLDLTGIYNEQFF
TRBJ2-7 once TRBD2 TRBV5-5 TGTGCCAGCAGCTTGGCCTCGATTTTTACGGGGGGGTCTTTCTCCTACGAGCAGTACTTC CASSLASIFTGGSFSYEQYF
TRBJ2-7 . . TRBV11-2 TGTGCCAGCAGCTTATCGGTAGCCTACGAGCAGTACTTC CASSLSVAYEQYF
TRBJ1-1 . TRBD1 TRBV5-6 TGTGCCAGCAGCTTCGAGACAGGGGGCTATTACACTGAAGCTTTCTTT CASSFETGGYYTEAFF
TRBJ2-7 . TRBD2 TRBV6-5 TGTGCCAGCAGACTAGCGGGAGCTGACGAGCAGTACTTC CASRLAGADEQYF
TRBJ1-5 . . TRBV28 TGTGCCAGCAGTAGAGCGGGTTATCAGCCCCAGCATTTT CASSRAGYQPQHF
TRBJ2-7 few . TRBV6-1 TGTGCCAGTACAGGGTCCCAGGGGCTCTACGAGCAGTACTTC CASTGSQGLYEQYF
TRBJ2-7 many . TRBV29-1 TGCAGCGTTGGGACAGTCTACGAGCAGTACTTC CSVGTVYEQYF